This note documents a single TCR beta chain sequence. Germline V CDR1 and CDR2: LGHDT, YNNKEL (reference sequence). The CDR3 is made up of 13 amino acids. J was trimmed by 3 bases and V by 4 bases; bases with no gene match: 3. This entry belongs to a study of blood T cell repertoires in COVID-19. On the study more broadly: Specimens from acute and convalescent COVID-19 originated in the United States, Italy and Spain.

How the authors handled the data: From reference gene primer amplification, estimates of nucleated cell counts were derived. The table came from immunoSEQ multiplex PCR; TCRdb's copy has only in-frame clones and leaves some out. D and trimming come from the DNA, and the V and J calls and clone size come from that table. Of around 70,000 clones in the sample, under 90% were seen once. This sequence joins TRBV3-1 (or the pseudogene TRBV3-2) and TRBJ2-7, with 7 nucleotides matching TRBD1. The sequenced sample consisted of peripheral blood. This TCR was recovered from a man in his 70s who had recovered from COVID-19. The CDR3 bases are TGTGCCAGCAGCCCGACAGGGATCTACGAGCAGTACTTC. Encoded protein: CASSPTGIYEQYF.